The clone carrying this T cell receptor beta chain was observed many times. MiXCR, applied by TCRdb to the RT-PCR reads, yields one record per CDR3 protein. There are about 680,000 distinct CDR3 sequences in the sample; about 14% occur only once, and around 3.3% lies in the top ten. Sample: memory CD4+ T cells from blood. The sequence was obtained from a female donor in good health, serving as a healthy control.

Here the CDR3 reads CASKLGQVNSPLHF. As DNA, the CDR3 is TGTGCCAGCAAACTCGGACAGGTTAATTCACCCCTCCACTTT. J is TRBJ1-6 and V is TRBV27; 7 bases agree with TRBD1. This CDR3 has 14 residues. V trimming: 7 bases; J trimming: 6 bases; junction bases outside the gene matches: 6. Germline CDR1 and CDR2: MNHEY and SMNVEV (reference sequence).